This paragraph covers one T cell receptor (beta chain) sequence. Germline loops: CDR1 SGHVS, CDR2 FNYEAQ. V lost 5 bases to trimming and J lost 0 bases; unmatched junction nucleotides: 9. The CDR3 covers 16 residues. Sequencing was performed with immunoSEQ multiplex PCR; in TCRdb, only in-frame clones are kept and a portion is missing. The sample has under 80,000 clones, over 85% seen once. The data belong to a study of PD-1 blockade in classical Hodgkin lymphoma. This sample's time point: newly diagnosed, previously untreated cHL patient sample. The sequenced material came from peripheral blood mononuclear cells (PBMCs). This TCR was sampled from a human donor with classical Hodgkin lymphoma. The gene calls are TRBV7-6 and TRBJ1-2; TRBD1 aligns across 7 bases. This chain's CDR3 is CASSTIGRGSNYGYTF. The DNA for the CDR3 is TGTGCCAGCAGCACCATAGGCAGGGGGTCTAACTATGGCTACACCTTC.